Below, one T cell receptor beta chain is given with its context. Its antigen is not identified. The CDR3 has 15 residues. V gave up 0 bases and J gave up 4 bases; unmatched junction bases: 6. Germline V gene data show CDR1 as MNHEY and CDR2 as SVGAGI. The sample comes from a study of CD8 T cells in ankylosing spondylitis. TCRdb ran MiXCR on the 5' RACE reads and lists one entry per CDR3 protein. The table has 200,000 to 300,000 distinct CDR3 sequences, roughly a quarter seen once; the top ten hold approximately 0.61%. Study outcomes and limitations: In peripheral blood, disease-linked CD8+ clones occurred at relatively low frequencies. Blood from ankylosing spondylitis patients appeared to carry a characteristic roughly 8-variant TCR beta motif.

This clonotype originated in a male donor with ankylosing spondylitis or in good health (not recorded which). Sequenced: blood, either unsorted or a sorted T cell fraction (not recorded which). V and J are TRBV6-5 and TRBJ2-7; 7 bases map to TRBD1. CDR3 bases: TGTGCCAGCAGTTACTCGGGCAGGGGGAAGTACGAGCAGTACTTC. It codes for CASSYSGRGKYEQYF.